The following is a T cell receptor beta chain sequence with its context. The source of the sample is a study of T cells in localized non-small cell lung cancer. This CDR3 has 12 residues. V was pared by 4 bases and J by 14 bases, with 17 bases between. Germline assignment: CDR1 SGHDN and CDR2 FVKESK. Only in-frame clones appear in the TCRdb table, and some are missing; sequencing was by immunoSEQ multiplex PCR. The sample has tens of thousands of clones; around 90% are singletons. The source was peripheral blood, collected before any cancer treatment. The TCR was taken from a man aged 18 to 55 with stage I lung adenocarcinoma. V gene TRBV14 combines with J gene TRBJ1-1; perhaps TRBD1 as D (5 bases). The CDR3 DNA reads TGTGCCAGCAGCCTTCTGGGACTGTATCTGTTCTTT. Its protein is CASSLLGLYLFF.